Described below is a single T cell receptor beta chain sequence and its context. This sample is drawn from a study of T cells in tuberculosis. Using immunoSEQ multiplex PCR, the repertoire was profiled, and TCRdb retains in-frame clones only, with some absent. The sample lists about 33,000 clones, 90% to 95% occurring once. This CDR3 spans 16 amino acids. V lost 2 bases to trimming and J lost 5 bases; unmatched junction nucleotides: 4. Germline CDR1 reads SGHNT; CDR2 reads YYREEE (reference sequence). This sample's time point: new active TB diagnosis, blood taken before or within 7 days of starting treatment.

This TCR was sampled from an adult with tuberculosis. Some clones in this sample may be carry-over from other donors' samples. The chain is built from TRBV5-4 and TRBJ2-2, with 12 nucleotides matching TRBD2. The sequencing here drew on PBMCs, taken at tuberculosis diagnosis. CDR3 coding DNA: TGTGCCAGCAGCTTAGCGCTAGCGGGGGGGACCGGGGAGCTGTTTTTT. This gives the protein CASSLALAGGTGELFF.